The following is a T cell receptor beta chain sequence with its context. Its antigen is as yet unknown. The sample comes from a study of T cell repertoires in cytomegalovirus infection. Turning to the study itself: Peptides in the study included HLA-C-restricted and HLA-B-restricted CMV epitopes.

Study-level findings and limits: Ex vivo responses were dominated by HLA-C-restricted CMV-specific TCR beta clonotypes.

TCRdb redid the calling of the reads with MiXCR, one entry per CDR3 protein. The data contain about 920,000 distinct CDR3 sequences, 31% of them singletons. Trimming stripped 8 bases from V and 7 bases from J, with 17 bases between. This CDR3 comprises 14 residues. The TCR originated in a human donor in good health (CMV status not recorded). Some clones in this sample may be carry-over from other donors' samples. Here the sequenced sample was cultured CD8+ T cells from PBMCs, taken from culture after CMV antigen stimulation. This rearrangement joins TRBV12-3 or TRBV12-4 to TRBJ1-4, with D possibly being TRBD1 (6 bases). The CDR3 loop is CASGPGGLSEKLFF. Here the CDR3 DNA reads TGTGCCAGCGGCCCTGGGGGGCTGAGTGAAAAACTGTTTTTT.